One T cell receptor (beta chain) is described in this entry. Antigen unknown. Following RNA extraction, reverse transcription yielded cDNA that acted as the sequencing template. The table came from immunoSEQ multiplex PCR; TCRdb's copy has only in-frame clones and leaves some out. The sample has nearly 95,000 clones, about two thirds seen once. This sample was taken from a study of CD8+ T cells in alopecia areata. At the level of the study: Treatment with tofacitinib (6 to 18 months) was followed by 6 months off drug.

The V and J ends lost 0 bases and 7 bases respectively, with 4 bases between them. Germline V gene data show CDR1 as SGDLS and CDR2 as YYNGEE. The CDR3 contains 12 residues. Stated treatment: oral pan-JAK inhibitor, 5-10 mg twice daily. Findings and caveats of the study: Having just one nonresponder leaves the connection between baseline CD8+ expansion and response unresolved. In lesional scalp, particularly from alopecia totalis/universalis, clonality was higher than in normal scalp.

V usage is TRBV9 and J usage is TRBJ2-2; D is undetermined. Sequences were derived from CD8+ T cells sorted from blood, sampled around week 44, from a patient treated with tofacitinib. The clonotype comes from a human donor with alopecia areata. In nucleotides, the CDR3 is TGTGCCAGCAGCGTAGTGGTCGGGGAGCTGTTTTTT. Translated: CASSVVVGELFF.